The rows below give T cell receptor beta chains drawn from one sample of a study of human T cells and chemical hapten exposure. TCRdb reprocessed the RACE reads with MiXCR, giving one entry per CDR3 protein. Of about 350,000 distinct CDR3 sequences listed, about 6% are singletons. The source material was whole blood, sampled in connection with sensitization to the hapten diphenylcyclopropenone (DPC). The receptors shown here come from a woman aged 18-29 years with alopecia areata. Some clones in this sample may be carry-over from other donors' samples. Each CDR3 is given with its conserved first and last residue. Each record gives: J gene, clone size, V gene, D gene, CDR3 DNA, CDR3 protein. The D gene is left open where the match is weak. Some rows have no size entry. The others give once, few or many, or a class for an expanded clone.

J gene: TRBJ1-6; clone size: many; V gene: TRBV6-2/TRBV6-3; D gene: .; CDR3 DNA: TGTGCCAGCAAGAAGGGGCTAAATTCACCCCTCCACTTT; CDR3 protein: CASKKGLNSPLHF
J gene: TRBJ1-5; clone size: many; V gene: TRBV29-1; D gene: .; CDR3 DNA: TGCAGCGTGTCGGCCGGTGGGGGGACGGGCAATCAGCCCCAGCATTTT; CDR3 protein: CSVSAGGGTGNQPQHF
J gene: TRBJ2-7; clone size: many; V gene: TRBV11-2; D gene: TRBD2; CDR3 DNA: TGTGCCAGCAGCCCCCGGTGGCGGGGGGGAGGAGGGGAGCAGTACTTC; CDR3 protein: CASSPRWRGGGGEQYF
J gene: TRBJ2-5; clone size: .; V gene: TRBV3-1; D gene: TRBD2; CDR3 DNA: TGTGCCAGCAGCCAGAGTCCTAGCGGAGAGACCCAGTACTTC; CDR3 protein: CASSQSPSGETQYF
J gene: TRBJ1-2; clone size: many; V gene: TRBV6-5; D gene: .; CDR3 DNA: TGTGCCAGCAGGAAAGACAGGACAAACTATGGCTACACCTTC; CDR3 protein: CASRKDRTNYGYTF
J gene: TRBJ2-7; clone size: .; V gene: TRBV6-6; D gene: .; CDR3 DNA: TGTGCCAACTCCACCGGGGCGGAGAGCTCCTACGAGCAGTACTTC; CDR3 protein: CANSTGAESSYEQYF
J gene: TRBJ2-3; clone size: .; V gene: TRBV5-6; D gene: .; CDR3 DNA: TGTGCCAGCAGCTTGGGCGGGGAAAGAGATACGCAGTATTTT; CDR3 protein: CASSLGGERDTQYF
J gene: TRBJ1-6; clone size: many; V gene: TRBV5-8; D gene: TRBD1; CDR3 DNA: TGTGCCAGCGACAGGGGGCAGGCTAATTCACCCCTCCACTTT; CDR3 protein: CASDRGQANSPLHF
J gene: TRBJ1-2; clone size: few; V gene: TRBV12-3/TRBV12-4; D gene: TRBD1; CDR3 DNA: TGTGCCAGCACCCCCGGACAGGGGACCTTTAACTATGGCTACACCTTC; CDR3 protein: CASTPGQGTFNYGYTF
J gene: TRBJ2-1; clone size: .; V gene: TRBV24-1; D gene: .; CDR3 DNA: TGTGCCACCAGTGCGTTCCGAACCTACTACAATGAGCAGTTCTTC; CDR3 protein: CATSAFRTYYNEQFF
J gene: TRBJ1-6; clone size: many; V gene: TRBV7-2; D gene: .; CDR3 DNA: TGTGCCAGCAGCTTCGCGACAAAAAACGGTCCCCTCCACTTT; CDR3 protein: CASSFATKNGPLHF
J gene: TRBJ2-6; clone size: many; V gene: TRBV6-1; D gene: .; CDR3 DNA: TGTGCCAGCAATACGGACACTGGGGCCAACGTCCTGACTTTC; CDR3 protein: CASNTDTGANVLTF
J gene: TRBJ1-2; clone size: .; V gene: TRBV10-3; D gene: .; CDR3 DNA: TGTGCCATCAGTGAGTCTGAGGGGAATGGCTACACCTTC; CDR3 protein: CAISESEGNGYTF
J gene: TRBJ2-5; clone size: few; V gene: TRBV5-1; D gene: .; CDR3 DNA: TGCGCCAGCAGCTTGGACGGGGCGCAAGAGACCCAGTACTTC; CDR3 protein: CASSLDGAQETQYF
J gene: TRBJ2-3; clone size: .; V gene: TRBV6-5; D gene: TRBD2; CDR3 DNA: TGTGCCAGCAGTTACCATAGCGGGGGCACAGATACGCAGTATTTT; CDR3 protein: CASSYHSGGTDTQYF
J gene: TRBJ1-2; clone size: many; V gene: TRBV27; D gene: TRBD1; CDR3 DNA: TGTGCCAGCAGTTCAACCCTCTTAGGACAGGGGGCTGGCTACACCTTC; CDR3 protein: CASSSTLLGQGAGYTF
J gene: TRBJ2-2; clone size: many; V gene: TRBV7-2; D gene: .; CDR3 DNA: TGTGCCAGCAGCTTAAATGGCGGGGTGAACACCGGGGAGCTGTTTTTT; CDR3 protein: CASSLNGGVNTGELFF
J gene: TRBJ2-5; clone size: many; V gene: TRBV3-1; D gene: .; CDR3 DNA: TGTGCCAGCAGCCAAGAGAGAGGGACACAGCAAGAGACCCAGTACTTC; CDR3 protein: CASSQERGTQQETQYF
J gene: TRBJ1-6; clone size: .; V gene: TRBV6-5; D gene: TRBD1; CDR3 DNA: TGTGCCAGCAGTCCATCGACAGGGGTTAATTCACCCCTCCACTTT; CDR3 protein: CASSPSTGVNSPLHF
J gene: TRBJ2-7; clone size: .; V gene: TRBV7-9; D gene: .; CDR3 DNA: TGTGCCAGCACGGCGGGGCGGGCCCTCTACGAGCAGTACTTC; CDR3 protein: CASTAGRALYEQYF
J gene: TRBJ1-1; clone size: few; V gene: TRBV18; D gene: .; CDR3 DNA: TGTGCCAGCTCACGGGCAGGCACCATGAACACTGAAGCTTTCTTT; CDR3 protein: CASSRAGTMNTEAFF
J gene: TRBJ1-6; clone size: few; V gene: TRBV27; D gene: .; CDR3 DNA: TGTGCCAGCAAACAGGGTCCGGGTTCACCCCTCCACTTT; CDR3 protein: CASKQGPGSPLHF
J gene: TRBJ1-5; clone size: many; V gene: TRBV6-1; D gene: TRBD1; CDR3 DNA: TGTGCCAGCAGTGAACCGGGACAGGGCGCATTTCAGCCCCAGCATTTT; CDR3 protein: CASSEPGQGAFQPQHF
J gene: TRBJ2-3; clone size: .; V gene: TRBV7-3; D gene: TRBD2; CDR3 DNA: TGTGCCAGCAGCTTAGAGGTAGCGGGGGCAGATACGCAGTATTTT; CDR3 protein: CASSLEVAGADTQYF
J gene: TRBJ1-4; clone size: once; V gene: TRBV12-3/TRBV12-4; D gene: TRBD1; CDR3 DNA: TGTGCCAGCAGTCCCTGGCAGGGGGCGTCAACTAATGAAAAACTGTTTTTT; CDR3 protein: CASSPWQGASTNEKLFF
J gene: TRBJ1-4; clone size: few; V gene: TRBV29-1; D gene: .; CDR3 DNA: TGCAGCGCCAGGGACTCCTTCCCAGAAAAACTGTTTTTT; CDR3 protein: CSARDSFPEKLFF
J gene: TRBJ2-3; clone size: few; V gene: TRBV27; D gene: .; CDR3 DNA: TGTGCCAGCAGTTTTTCAACAGGCGGAGAGGAAGATACGCAGTATTTT; CDR3 protein: CASSFSTGGEEDTQYF
J gene: TRBJ2-3; clone size: many; V gene: TRBV20-1; D gene: .; CDR3 DNA: TGCAGTGCCCCGCCACCCCGGGGGGCCGGGGGAGATACGCAGTATTTT; CDR3 protein: CSAPPPRGAGGDTQYF
J gene: TRBJ1-1; clone size: many; V gene: TRBV6-2/TRBV6-3; D gene: .; CDR3 DNA: TGTGCCAGCAGCCAGGGGCCCAAAGCTTTCTTT; CDR3 protein: CASSQGPKAFF
J gene: TRBJ2-3; clone size: few; V gene: TRBV24-1; D gene: .; CDR3 DNA: TGTGCCACCAGTGCATCCAGGACAGCGGTCCCAGATACGCAGTATTTT; CDR3 protein: CATSASRTAVPDTQYF
J gene: TRBJ2-3; clone size: few; V gene: TRBV6-4; D gene: .; CDR3 DNA: TGTGCCAGCAGTAATTCTATGGGCGGATCAAATACGCAGTATTTT; CDR3 protein: CASSNSMGGSNTQYF
J gene: TRBJ2-3; clone size: few; V gene: TRBV12-3/TRBV12-4; D gene: TRBD1; CDR3 DNA: TGTGCCAGCAGTTTGGGGACAGGGATTGTTGATACGCAGTATTTT; CDR3 protein: CASSLGTGIVDTQYF
J gene: TRBJ2-6; clone size: once; V gene: TRBV7-2; D gene: TRBD1; CDR3 DNA: TGTGCCAGCAGCTCCAGGGGGCAACAGGTCCTGACTTTC; CDR3 protein: CASSSRGQQVLTF
J gene: TRBJ1-4; clone size: many; V gene: TRBV5-1; D gene: TRBD1; CDR3 DNA: TGTGCCAGCAGCTTAGGCGACAGGGATAATGAAAAACTGTTTTTT; CDR3 protein: CASSLGDRDNEKLFF
J gene: TRBJ1-6; clone size: many; V gene: TRBV5-6; D gene: TRBD1; CDR3 DNA: TGTGCCAGCAGCTCAACCACCCGGGACAGAATTTTGAGGAATTCACCCCTCCACTTT; CDR3 protein: CASSSTTRDRILRNSPLHF
J gene: TRBJ2-6; clone size: few; V gene: TRBV11-1; D gene: .; CDR3 DNA: TGTGCCAGCAGCTCAACAGGGTCGGCTGGGGCCAACGTCCTGACTTTC; CDR3 protein: CASSSTGSAGANVLTF
J gene: TRBJ2-3; clone size: .; V gene: TRBV10-3; D gene: .; CDR3 DNA: TGTGCCATCAGTGCGTCTGGACAGCCAGTCCTCGGATCAGATACGCAGTATTTT; CDR3 protein: CAISASGQPVLGSDTQYF
J gene: TRBJ1-2; clone size: many; V gene: TRBV4-3; D gene: .; CDR3 DNA: TGCGCCAGCAGCCGCAACGTAGGGGAGAACTATGGCTACACCTTC; CDR3 protein: CASSRNVGENYGYTF
J gene: TRBJ2-4; clone size: .; V gene: TRBV11-2; D gene: TRBD1; CDR3 DNA: TGTGCCAGCAGGCAGCCCCCCGGGACAGAACTAGCCAAAAACATTCAGTACTTC; CDR3 protein: CASRQPPGTELAKNIQYF
J gene: TRBJ1-3; clone size: few; V gene: TRBV3-1; D gene: .; CDR3 DNA: TGTGCCAGCAGCCAATGGGGGGATTTCTCTGGAAACACCATATATTTT; CDR3 protein: CASSQWGDFSGNTIYF
J gene: TRBJ2-3; clone size: .; V gene: TRBV7-9; D gene: TRBD1; CDR3 DNA: TGTGCCAGCAGCCGGACAGGGGCCGATACGCAGTATTTT; CDR3 protein: CASSRTGADTQYF
J gene: TRBJ1-5; clone size: few; V gene: TRBV4-3; D gene: .; CDR3 DNA: TGCGCCAGCAGCCAAGGTCTCTCGCAGCCCCAGCATTTT; CDR3 protein: CASSQGLSQPQHF
J gene: TRBJ2-2; clone size: .; V gene: TRBV6-2/TRBV6-3; D gene: .; CDR3 DNA: TGTGCCAGCAGTTACCTCCAGGGGGGCACCGGGGAGCTGTTTTTT; CDR3 protein: CASSYLQGGTGELFF
J gene: TRBJ2-3; clone size: .; V gene: TRBV7-2; D gene: .; CDR3 DNA: TGTGCCAGCAGCTCACCGATTCCGGGACTCCGCACAGATACGCAGTATTTT; CDR3 protein: CASSSPIPGLRTDTQYF
J gene: TRBJ1-6; clone size: many; V gene: TRBV6-2/TRBV6-3; D gene: .; CDR3 DNA: TGTGCCAGCAGTTGGCGGGAGGGAAATTCACCCCTCCACTTT; CDR3 protein: CASSWREGNSPLHF
J gene: TRBJ2-1; clone size: many; V gene: TRBV12-3/TRBV12-4; D gene: .; CDR3 DNA: TGTGCCAGCAGTTTAAGACGGTTATTTTGGCAGTTCTTC; CDR3 protein: CASSLRRLFWQFF
J gene: TRBJ1-3; clone size: many; V gene: TRBV10-3; D gene: .; CDR3 DNA: TGTGCCATCAGGAAGGACGTCTCTGGAAACACCATATATTTT; CDR3 protein: CAIRKDVSGNTIYF
J gene: TRBJ2-2; clone size: .; V gene: TRBV7-2; D gene: .; CDR3 DNA: TGTGCCAGCAGCTTAGTCACGGCGAACACCGGGGAGCTGTTTTTT; CDR3 protein: CASSLVTANTGELFF
J gene: TRBJ1-1; clone size: .; V gene: TRBV6-5; D gene: .; CDR3 DNA: TGTGCCAGCAGTTACTCTCGGGGGGCTACTGAAGCTTTCTTT; CDR3 protein: CASSYSRGATEAFF
J gene: TRBJ2-1; clone size: .; V gene: TRBV29-1; D gene: .; CDR3 DNA: TGCAGCGTTCCCGGACATTCCTCCTACAATGAGCAGTTCTTC; CDR3 protein: CSVPGHSSYNEQFF
J gene: TRBJ1-4; clone size: .; V gene: TRBV9; D gene: .; CDR3 DNA: TGTGCCAGCAGCGTAACCCGGAAAGCAACTAATGAAAAACTGTTTTTT; CDR3 protein: CASSVTRKATNEKLFF
J gene: TRBJ2-1; clone size: few; V gene: TRBV9; D gene: .; CDR3 DNA: TGTGCCAGCAGCGTAGAAGTTAGGACAGAGCAGTTCTTC; CDR3 protein: CASSVEVRTEQFF
J gene: TRBJ2-1; clone size: many; V gene: TRBV11-2; D gene: .; CDR3 DNA: TGTGCCAGCAGCTTAAGGGCAGGAGATTACAATGAGCAGTTCTTC; CDR3 protein: CASSLRAGDYNEQFF